The entry below gives a single T cell receptor beta chain sequence along with its context. This entry belongs to a study of blood T cells in healthy people across ages. Study-wide background: About one barcoded beta molecule per two T cells came from capture by template switching.

Through a sample-barcoded 5' primer and a J-beta primer mix, a second PCR was run for 7 to 11 cycles. TCRdb itself ran the 5' RACE reads through MiXCR, one entry per CDR3 protein. The table includes about 780,000 distinct CDR3 sequences, 62% detected once. This sequence was found in a man aged 25 to 40 in good health. The source material was blood.

CDR3 protein: CASRALTEIDYGYTF. The CDR3, as DNA: TGTGCCAGCAGGGCTTTGACAGAGATAGACTATGGCTACACCTTC. The chain carries TRBV27 and TRBJ1-2; possible D gene TRBD1, 5 bases. The V gene lost 6 bases and the J gene lost 3 bases, with 17 bases spanning the gap. Germline V CDR1 and CDR2: MNHEY, SMNVEV (reference sequence). This CDR3 has 15 residues.